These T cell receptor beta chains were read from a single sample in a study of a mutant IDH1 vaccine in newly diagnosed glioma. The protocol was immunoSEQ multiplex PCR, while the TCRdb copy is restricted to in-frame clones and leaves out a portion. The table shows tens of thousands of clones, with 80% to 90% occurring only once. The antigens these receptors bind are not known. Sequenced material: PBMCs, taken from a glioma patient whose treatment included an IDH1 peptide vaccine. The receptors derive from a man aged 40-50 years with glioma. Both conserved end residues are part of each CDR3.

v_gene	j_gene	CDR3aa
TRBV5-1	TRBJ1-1	CASSLGRQTNTEAFF
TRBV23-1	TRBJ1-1	CASSPLLGRGGTEAFF
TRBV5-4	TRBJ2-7	CASSSGRDPFDEQYF
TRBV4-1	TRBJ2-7	CASSQESLSGVKQYF
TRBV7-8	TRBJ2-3	CASSLVGTVLTDTQYF
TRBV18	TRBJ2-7	CASSGGLDTGSLTYF
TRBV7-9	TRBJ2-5	CASSLGGQVLRVETQYF
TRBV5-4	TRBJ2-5	CASSHQGAGETQYF
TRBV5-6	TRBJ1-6	CASSLGEALHF
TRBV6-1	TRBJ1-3	CASGKLGNTIYF
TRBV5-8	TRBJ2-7	CASRGKSGSYEQYF
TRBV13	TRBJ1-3	CASSYPPEGGNTIYF
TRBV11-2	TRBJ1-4	CASSFPGGRNEKLFF
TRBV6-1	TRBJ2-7	CASSERHPASYEQYF
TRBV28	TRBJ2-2	CASSLLAGGYTGELFF
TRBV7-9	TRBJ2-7	CASSPPLQDYEQYF
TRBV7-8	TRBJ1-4	CASSFLWDEKLFF
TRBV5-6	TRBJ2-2	CASSMTLRGDTGELFF
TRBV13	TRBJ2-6	CASSPGPSGANVLTF
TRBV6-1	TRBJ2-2	CASSRQGVTGELFF
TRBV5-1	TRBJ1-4	CASRIANEKLFF
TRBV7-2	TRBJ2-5	CASSQDYNQETQYF
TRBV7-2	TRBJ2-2	CASSLNDRGWTGELFF
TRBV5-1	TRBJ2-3	CASSFDSAPDTQYF
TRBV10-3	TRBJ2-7	CAIRGERESQEQYF
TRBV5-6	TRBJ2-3	CASSLRSGSSDTQYF
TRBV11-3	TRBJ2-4	CASSLGWPSIQYF
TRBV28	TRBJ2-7	CAGGGQTYEQYF
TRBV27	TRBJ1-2	CASRRTGVNYGYTF
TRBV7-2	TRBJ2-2	CASSPTGTGELFF
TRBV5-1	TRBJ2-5	CASSLGDREGETQYF
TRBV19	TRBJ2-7	CASSIVRAGSSYEQYF
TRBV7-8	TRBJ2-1	CASSSLNEQFF
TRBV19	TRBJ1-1	CASRQGIGSLSNTEAFF
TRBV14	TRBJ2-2	CASSQALNTGELFF
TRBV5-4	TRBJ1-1	CASSVATGVNTEAFF
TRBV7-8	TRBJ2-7	CASSLVQLSYEQYF
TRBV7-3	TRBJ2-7	CASSLGSLPHEQYF
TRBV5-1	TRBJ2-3	CASSLNWDTQYF
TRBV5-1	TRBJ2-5	CASSLGTSGGERETQYF
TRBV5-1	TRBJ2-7	CASSLGPSAYEQYF
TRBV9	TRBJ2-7	CASSQGDSSSSYEQYF
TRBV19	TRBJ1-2	CASSIAHRGSYGYTF
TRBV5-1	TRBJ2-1	CASSAYNEQFF
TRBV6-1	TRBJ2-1	CASSEAGFGGIMDEQFF